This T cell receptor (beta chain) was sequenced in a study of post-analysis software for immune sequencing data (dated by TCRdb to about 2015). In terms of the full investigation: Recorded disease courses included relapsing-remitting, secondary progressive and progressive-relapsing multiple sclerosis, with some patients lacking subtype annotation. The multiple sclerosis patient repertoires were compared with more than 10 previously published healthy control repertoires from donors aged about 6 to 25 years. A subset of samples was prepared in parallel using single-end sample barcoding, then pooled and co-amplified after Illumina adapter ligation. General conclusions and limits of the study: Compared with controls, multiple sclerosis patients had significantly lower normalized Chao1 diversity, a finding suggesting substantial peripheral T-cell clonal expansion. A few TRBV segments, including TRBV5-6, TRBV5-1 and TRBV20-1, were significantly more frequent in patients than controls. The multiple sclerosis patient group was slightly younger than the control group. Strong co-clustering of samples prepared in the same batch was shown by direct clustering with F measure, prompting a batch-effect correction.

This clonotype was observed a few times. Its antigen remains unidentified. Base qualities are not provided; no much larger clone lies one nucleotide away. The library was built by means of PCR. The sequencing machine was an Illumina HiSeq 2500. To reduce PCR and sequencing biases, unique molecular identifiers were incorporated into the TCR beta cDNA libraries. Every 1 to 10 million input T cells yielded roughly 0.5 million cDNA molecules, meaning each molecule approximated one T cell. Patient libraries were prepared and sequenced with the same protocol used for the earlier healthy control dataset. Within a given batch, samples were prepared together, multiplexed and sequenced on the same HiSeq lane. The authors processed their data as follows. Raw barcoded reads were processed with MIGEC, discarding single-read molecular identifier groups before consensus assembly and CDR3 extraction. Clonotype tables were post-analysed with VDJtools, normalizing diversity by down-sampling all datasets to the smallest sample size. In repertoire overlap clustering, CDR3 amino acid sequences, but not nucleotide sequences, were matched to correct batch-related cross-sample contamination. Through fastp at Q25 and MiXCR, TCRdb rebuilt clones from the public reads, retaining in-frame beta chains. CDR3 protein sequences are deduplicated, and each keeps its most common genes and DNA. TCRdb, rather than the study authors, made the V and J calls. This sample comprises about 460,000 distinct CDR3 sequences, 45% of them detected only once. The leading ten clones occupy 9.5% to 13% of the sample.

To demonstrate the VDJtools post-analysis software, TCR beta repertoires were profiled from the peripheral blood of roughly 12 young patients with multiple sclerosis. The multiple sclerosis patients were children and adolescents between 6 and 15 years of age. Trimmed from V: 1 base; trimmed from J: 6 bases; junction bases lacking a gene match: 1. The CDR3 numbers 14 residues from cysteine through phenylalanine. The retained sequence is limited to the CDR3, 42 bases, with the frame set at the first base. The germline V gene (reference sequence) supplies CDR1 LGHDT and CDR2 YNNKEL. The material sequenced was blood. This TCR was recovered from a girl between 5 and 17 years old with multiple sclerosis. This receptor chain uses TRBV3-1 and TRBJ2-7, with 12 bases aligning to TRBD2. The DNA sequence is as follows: TGTGCCAGCAGCCAAGGACTAGCGGGAGCCGAGCAGTACTTC. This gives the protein CASSQGLAGAEQYF.